Following are 32 T cell receptor beta chains from one sample sequenced in a study of T cell repertoires in cytomegalovirus infection. Antigen specificity for these receptors is unknown. TCRdb ran MiXCR on the reads and lists one entry per CDR3 protein. The sample has some 590,000 distinct CDR3 sequences; 40% are singletons. The source was cultured PBMCs, collected from culture after CMV antigen stimulation. The source is a human donor in good health (CMV status not recorded). Some clones in this sample may be carry-over from other donors' samples.

The V call is TRBV19, the J call TRBJ1-1; D not resolved. The germline V gene has CDR1 LNHDA and CDR2 SQIVND (reference sequence). V was pared by 1 base and J by 2 bases, with 5 bases between. The CDR3 is 13 amino acids. CDR3 protein: CASSIGANTEAFF. For the CDR3, the DNA is TGTGCCAGTAGTATAGGGGCCAACACTGAAGCTTTCTTT.

The V call is TRBV20-1, the J call TRBJ2-2, with D perhaps matching TRBD1 (6 bases). CDR1 and CDR2 (germline): DFQATT, SNEGSKA (reference sequence). The CDR3 has 14 residues. V dropped 3 bases and J dropped 0 bases, with 8 bases sitting between them. Here the CDR3 DNA reads TGCAGTGCTAGCAGGGGACCGAACACCGGGGAGCTGTTTTTT. Residues: CSASRGPNTGELFF.

This rearrangement joins TRBV7-9 to TRBJ2-5; D is unresolved. Trimming left V 1 base short and J 5 bases short, with 11 bases between. This CDR3 has 14 amino acids. The germline V gene encodes CDR1 SEHNR and CDR2 FQNEAQ (reference sequence). The CDR3: CASSLGLLGETQYF. Written as DNA, the CDR3 is TGTGCCAGCAGCTTAGGCCTCCTAGGGGAGACCCAGTACTTC. The full variable domain, with the rest looked up from reference TRBV7-9 and TRBJ2-5, is DTGVSQNPRHKITKRGQNVTFRCDPISEHNRLYWYRQTLGQGPEFLTYFQNEAQLEKSRLLSDRFSAERPKGSFSTLEIQRTEQGDSAMYLCASSLGLLGETQYFGPGTRLLVL.

The V and J genes are TRBV20-1 and TRBJ2-3; D is perhaps TRBD1 (5 bases). The CDR3 is 11 residues long. CDR1 is DFQATT, CDR2 SNEGSKA, per germline (reference sequence). V lost 5 bases to trimming and J lost 6 bases, with 9 bases between them. CDR3 residues: CSAPRGDTQYF. The CDR3 nucleotides read TGCAGTGCTCCTAGGGGTGATACGCAGTATTTT.

The chain couples TRBV7-8 to TRBJ1-6; D unclear. This CDR3 has 13 residues. Germline CDR1 is SGHVS and CDR2 is FQNEAQ. Trimming left V 1 base short and J 8 bases short, with 6 bases between. CDR3 DNA: TGTGCCAGCAGCTTAGGGAGTTATTCACCCCTCCACTTT. Translated: CASSLGSYSPLHF.

The chain couples TRBV11-2 to TRBJ2-7; 8 positions agree with TRBD2. V was clipped by 5 bases and J by 6 bases; unmatched bases: 15. The CDR3 spans 16 residues. Germline V gene lookup returns CDR1 SGHAT and CDR2 FQNNGV. The CDR3 is CASSPGAASGRREQYF. CDR3 DNA sequence: TGTGCCAGCAGCCCGGGTGCTGCTAGCGGGCGCCGCGAGCAGTACTTC. Using reference TRBV11-2 and TRBJ2-7 for the parts outside the CDR3, the full variable domain is EAGVAQSPRYKIIEKRQSVAFWCNPISGHATLYWYQQILGQGPKLLIQFQNNGVVDDSQLPKDRFSAERLKGVDSTLKIQPAKLEDSAVYLCASSPGAASGRREQYFGPGTRLTVT.

The chain uses TRBV7-2 and TRBJ2-5; the D gene could be TRBD1 or TRBD2 (5 bases each). The CDR3 has 16 residues. Germline V lookup: CDR1 SGHTA, CDR2 FQGNSA. Trimming pared 7 bases from V and 1 base from J, leaving 19 bases between. In DNA, the CDR3 is TGTGCCAGCACCAATGGGGTGGGGACCATCCAAGAGACCCAGTACTTC. Amino acid sequence: CASTNGVGTIQETQYF.

The chain has TRBV7-6 and TRBJ2-1, with D perhaps matching TRBD2 (6 bases). Germline assignment: CDR1 SGHVS and CDR2 FNYEAQ. Trimming left V 8 bases short and J 0 bases short, with 17 bases between. This CDR3 is 16 amino acids long. CDR3 loop: CASLPLAGSSYNEQFF. The CDR3 region has the DNA TGTGCCAGCTTACCACTTGCGGGGAGCTCCTACAATGAGCAGTTCTTC.

J is TRBJ1-1 and V is TRBV6-6; D might be TRBD1 (5 bases). CDR1 and CDR2 (germline): MNHNY, SVGAGI (reference sequence). The length of the CDR3 is 14 residues. V lost 2 bases, J lost 3 bases, and 10 bases lay in between. CDR3 loop: CASSYRAGDTEAFF. Here the CDR3 DNA reads TGTGCCAGCAGTTACCGGGCGGGGGACACTGAAGCTTTCTTT.

This chain joins TRBV29-1 and TRBJ2-7, with 11 bases that match TRBD1. Germline loops: CDR1 SQVTM, CDR2 ANQGSEA. The CDR3 covers 13 residues. V lost 7 bases, J lost 0 bases, and 2 bases stayed unmatched. The chain's CDR3 is CSGGQGDSYEQYF. The CDR3 DNA reads as TGCAGCGGGGGACAGGGGGACTCCTACGAGCAGTACTTC.

J is TRBJ2-3 and V is TRBV10-3, with 8 bases matching TRBD2. Germline CDR1 and CDR2: ENHRY and SYGVKD. With V trimmed by 2 bases and J by 13 bases, 11 bases remained unmatched. This CDR3 comprises 14 residues. The CDR3 reads CAISETAGGAPEYF. The CDR3 coding sequence is TGTGCCATCAGTGAGACGGCGGGGGGAGCCCCGGAGTATTTT.

This sequence joins TRBV5-4 and TRBJ2-1; 9 bases map to TRBD2. Germline lookup yields CDR1 SGHNT and CDR2 YYREEE (reference sequence). V was pared by 4 bases and J by 10 bases, with 12 bases of the junction left unmatched. The CDR3 runs to 15 residues. Written as DNA, the CDR3 is TGTGCCAGCAGCCCGGTGGCTAGCGGGGAGGGGGAGCAGTTCTTC. The encoded protein is CASSPVASGEGEQFF.

The sample holds a few counts of this clonotype. The DNA for the CDR3 is TGTGCCAGCAGTTTCAAAGGTTTGGAGACCCAGTACTTC. As protein: CASSFKGLETQYF. The chain joins TRBV12-3 or TRBV12-4 to TRBJ2-5; no clear D gene. Trimming removed 3 bases at V and 5 bases at J, with 10 bases between. The CDR3 consists of 13 residues.

The chain has TRBV11-2 and TRBJ1-2, with 10 bases lining up with TRBD1. The germline CDR1 and CDR2 sequences are SGHAT and FQNNGV. This CDR3 has 18 amino acids. The V and J ends lost 5 bases and 3 bases, in that order; junction bases with no gene match: 15. In DNA form, the CDR3 reads TGTGCCAGCAGCCCGTATGATCCCTGGGACAGGGGTGACTATGGCTACACCTTC. This encodes CASSPYDPWDRGDYGYTF.

The chain couples TRBV6-2 or TRBV6-3 to TRBJ2-1, with 13 positions matching TRBD2. CDR3 length: 15 amino acids. J was trimmed by 6 bases and V by 6 bases; bases with no gene match: 5. CDR1 is MNHEY, CDR2 SVGEGT, per germline. The CDR3: CASRPGLAGSNEQFF. The CDR3 nucleotides read TGTGCCAGCAGGCCGGGACTAGCGGGATCCAATGAGCAGTTCTTC.

The chain recombines TRBV28 with TRBJ1-4, with unresolved D. The CDR3 extends over 12 amino acids. The germline V gene has CDR1 MDHEN and CDR2 SYDVKM. With 3 bases removed from V and 7 bases from J, the gap between germline ends came to 6 bases. CDR3 region: CASSFTVEKLFF. The CDR3 DNA is TGTGCCAGCAGTTTTACGGTTGAAAAACTGTTTTTT. The full variable domain, its missing parts supplied by reference TRBV28 and TRBJ1-4, is DVKVTQSSRYLVKRTGEKVFLECVQDMDHENMFWYRQDPGLGLRLIYFSYDVKMKEKGDIPEGYSVSREKKERFSLILESASTNQTSMYLCASSFTVEKLFFGSGTQLSVL.

The chain recombines TRBV2 with TRBJ1-2; D call uncertain. This CDR3 spans 13 amino acids. Germline CDR1 SNHLY, CDR2 FYNNEI. V was shortened by 3 bases and J by 1 base, with 6 bases between the two germline ends. In nucleotides, the CDR3 is TGTGCCAGCAGTGAGGAGATTAACTATGGCTACACCTTC. It is translated as CASSEEINYGYTF.

Written as DNA, the CDR3 is TGCAGTGCTAGAGACCGGGGGCTACCTTACAATGAGCAGTTCTTC. It yields the protein CSARDRGLPYNEQFF. The chain recombines TRBV20-1 with TRBJ2-1; tentatively, D is TRBD1 or TRBD2 (6 bases each). Germline CDR1 reads DFQATT; CDR2 reads SNEGSKA (reference sequence). The CDR3 loop spans 15 amino acids. V was pared by 0 bases and J by 4 bases, with 13 bases between.

The V gene is TRBV7-8, the J gene TRBJ2-1; D is undetermined. With 1 base removed from V and 0 bases from J, the gap between germline ends came to 10 bases. This CDR3 region has 16 residues. Germline V gene lookup returns CDR1 SGHVS and CDR2 FQNEAQ. Here the CDR3 reads CASSLGGTGSYNEQFF. The CDR3 region has the DNA TGTGCCAGCAGCTTAGGGGGAACGGGCTCCTACAATGAGCAGTTCTTC.

V gene TRBV19 combines with J gene TRBJ2-7, with D possibly TRBD2 on 6 matching bases. The germline CDR1 and CDR2 sequences are LNHDA and SQIVND (reference sequence). The CDR3 loop spans 14 amino acids. V lost 5 bases, J lost 8 bases, and 19 bases lay in between. CDR3 DNA: TGTGCCAGTAGTTGGCCGGGAGACCGTACGAAGCAGTACTTC. Protein: CASSWPGDRTKQYF.

This clonotype was seen ten or more times. This sequence joins TRBV7-2 and TRBJ1-6, with TRBD1 matching 9 bases. Per the germline V gene, CDR1 is SGHTA and CDR2 is FQGNSA. This CDR3 has 16 amino acids. V gave up 0 bases and J gave up 5 bases; unmatched junction bases: 2. The CDR3 is CASSLAGTGHNSPLHF. The CDR3 DNA follows: TGTGCCAGCAGCTTAGCCGGGACAGGGCATAATTCACCCCTCCACTTT.

The table lists this clonotype with a few counts. The chain carries TRBV7-2 and TRBJ1-6; the D gene is possibly TRBD1 (6 bases). Germline V gene sequence: CDR1 SGHTA, CDR2 FQGNSA. Trimming removed 5 bases at V and 7 bases at J, with 12 bases between. The CDR3 has 14 amino acids. The CDR3 loop is CASSLQGDNSPLHF. Here the CDR3 DNA reads TGTGCCAGCAGCCTACAGGGAGACAATTCACCCCTCCACTTT.

The chain couples TRBV2 to TRBJ2-3, with 7 bases identical to TRBD1. V lost 5 bases, J lost 6 bases, and 5 bases stayed unmatched. CDR3 length: 13 residues. Germline V CDR1 and CDR2: SNHLY, FYNNEI. The CDR3 nucleotides are TGTGCCAGCAGTCAGGGGGTCGCGGATACGCAGTATTTT. Its translation: CASSQGVADTQYF.

The rearrangement joins TRBV6-1 to TRBJ2-1; the match to TRBD2 covers 9 bases. V was clipped by 10 bases and J by 6 bases; unmatched bases: 13. Germline CDR1 reads MNHNS; CDR2 reads SASEGT. The CDR3 loop spans 15 amino acids. This CDR3 is CATQSGGGALNEQFF. DNA for the CDR3: TGTGCCACCCAATCGGGCGGGGGGGCCCTCAATGAGCAGTTCTTC.

This chain joins TRBV7-8 and TRBJ1-5; D call uncertain. Trimming stripped 8 bases from V and 3 bases from J, with 14 bases between. From germline, CDR1 is SGHVS and CDR2 FQNEAQ. The CDR3 has 14 residues. The CDR3 region is CASDPWATNQPQHF. The CDR3 DNA reads as TGTGCCAGCGACCCATGGGCTACCAATCAGCCCCAGCATTTT.

V gene TRBV10-3 combines with J gene TRBJ2-2; D may be TRBD2 (6 bases). The CDR3 extends over 13 amino acids. Germline V gene sequence: CDR1 ENHRY, CDR2 SYGVKD. Trimming removed 11 bases from V and 6 bases from J, with 16 bases in between. CDR3 sequence reads: CAARAGLAGELFF. The DNA of the CDR3 is TGTGCCGCGCGCGCGGGGCTAGCCGGGGAGCTGTTTTTT.

This clonotype was seen a few times. The V gene is TRBV7-2, the J gene TRBJ2-5; D not certain. Germline loops: CDR1 SGHTA, CDR2 FQGNSA. V was pared by 0 bases and J by 3 bases, with 5 bases between. The CDR3 runs 13 residues. CDR3 region: CASSLARKETQYF. The CDR3 region has the DNA TGTGCCAGCAGCTTAGCGAGGAAAGAGACCCAGTACTTC.

This clonotype was picked up a small number of times. This sequence joins TRBV7-2 and TRBJ2-7, with D perhaps TRBD2 (6 bases). This CDR3 region has 12 residues. The germline gives CDR1 SGHTA, CDR2 FQGNSA. Trimming stripped 3 bases from V and 7 bases from J, with 10 bases between. The CDR3 sequence is CASSLAGTEQYF. For the CDR3, the DNA is TGTGCCAGCAGCTTGGCGGGAACGGAGCAGTACTTC.

This clonotype was picked up a small number of times. CDR3 coding DNA: TGTGCCAGCAGCCCGCGGGACGGACGCACAGATACGCAGTATTTT. It encodes CASSPRDGRTDTQYF. The chain joins TRBV11-3 to TRBJ2-3; TRBD2 is a possible D gene (6 bases). The CDR3 has 15 amino acids. V lost 5 bases, J lost 1 base, and 13 bases lay in between. The germline CDR1 and CDR2 sequences are SGHNT and YENEEA.

The chain combines TRBV10-3 with TRBJ1-1; D is uncertain. Germline V gene sequence: CDR1 ENHRY, CDR2 SYGVKD. The V gene lost 5 bases and the J gene lost 3 bases, with 10 bases spanning the gap. This CDR3 region has 13 residues. This CDR3 is CAISRGVDTEAFF. The CDR3 nucleotides read TGTGCCATCAGTCGGGGAGTTGACACTGAAGCTTTCTTT.

V is TRBV12-3 or TRBV12-4 and J is TRBJ2-1; 9 bases are shared with TRBD2. The CDR3 is made up of 18 amino acids. V was pared by 2 bases and J by 0 bases, with 8 bases of the junction left unmatched. The chain's CDR3 is CASSLSLAGSNSYNEQFF. CDR3 DNA sequence: TGTGCCAGCAGTTTAAGTCTAGCGGGATCTAACTCCTACAATGAGCAGTTCTTC.

The chain employs TRBV7-2 and TRBJ2-5; D remains ambiguous. V was shortened by 3 bases and J by 0 bases, with 8 bases between the two germline ends. Germline loops: CDR1 SGHTA, CDR2 FQGNSA. CDR3 size: 14 residues. For the CDR3, the DNA is TGTGCCAGCAGCTTTCGACCGTACCAAGAGACCCAGTACTTC. Translated, it gives CASSFRPYQETQYF.